Described below is a single T cell receptor beta chain sequence and its context. The sample originates from a study of blood T cell repertoires in COVID-19. Study-wide context: Some COVID-19 samples were acute and others convalescent; all came from the United States, Italy and Spain. Nucleic acid was either cDNA or gDNA, and it came from T cells, B-cell-depleted T cells, or PBMCs.

The germline V gene has CDR1 SGHDT and CDR2 YYEEEE. This CDR3 comprises 14 residues. With 3 bases clipped from V and 1 base from J, the junction kept 1 base outside the gene matches. Here immunoSEQ multiplex PCR was the method, and the copy in TCRdb shows in-frame clones only, minus some. The table records around 120,000 clones, almost 90% of them present only once. Sequenced: peripheral blood. The receptor was isolated from a woman aged 55-70 years with COVID-19, enrolled during active disease. V usage is TRBV5-6 and J usage is TRBJ1-5, with 7 bases identical to TRBD1. The CDR3 coding sequence is TGTGCCAGCAGCTCGGGACAGAGCAATCAGCCCCAGCATTTT. It yields the protein CASSSGQSNQPQHF.